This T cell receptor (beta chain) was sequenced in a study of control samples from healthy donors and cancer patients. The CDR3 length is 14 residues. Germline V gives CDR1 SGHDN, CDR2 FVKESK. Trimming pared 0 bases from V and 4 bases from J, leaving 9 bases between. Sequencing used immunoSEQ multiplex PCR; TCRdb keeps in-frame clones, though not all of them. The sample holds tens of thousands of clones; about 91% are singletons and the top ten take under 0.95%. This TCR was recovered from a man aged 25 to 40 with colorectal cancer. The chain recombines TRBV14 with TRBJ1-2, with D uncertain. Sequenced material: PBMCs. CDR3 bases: TGTGCCAGCAGCCAAGATCGCACAGTCTATGGCTACACCTTC. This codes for CASSQDRTVYGYTF.